A single sample is the source of the 8 T cell receptor beta chains below, sequenced in a study of control samples from healthy donors and cancer patients. Only in-frame clones appear in the TCRdb table, and some are missing; sequencing was by immunoSEQ multiplex PCR. The repertoire includes under 450,000 clones, approximately 90% of them detected once, and around 6.4% sits in the top ten. Input material: PBMCs. These receptors originate from a man aged 35 to 55 with head and neck cancer.

CDR3 residues: CSVAKGQETQYF. In nucleotides, the CDR3 is TGCAGCGTTGCCAAGGGGCAAGAGACCCAGTACTTC. This chain uses TRBV29-1 with TRBJ2-5; tentatively, D is TRBD1 (5 bases). V was trimmed by 4 bases and J by 2 bases, leaving 8 bases between them. The germline gives CDR1 SQVTM, CDR2 ANQGSEA. The CDR3 length is 12 residues.

In DNA, the CDR3 is TGCAGTGCTAGTAAAGCCCCGACTAGCGGGAGGGCCGGGTACACCGGGGAGCTGTTTTTT. Amino acids: CSASKAPTSGRAGYTGELFF. The genes are TRBV20-1 and TRBJ2-2, with 14 nucleotides matching TRBD2. The CDR3 loop spans 20 amino acids. Unmatched junction bases numbered 15, after V lost 3 bases and J lost 3 bases. Germline values: CDR1 DFQATT, CDR2 SNEGSKA (reference sequence).

CDR3 DNA: TGTGCCAGCAGTCTGTCAGGGGTCAATCAGCCCCAGCATTTT. It codes for CASSLSGVNQPQHF. V is TRBV28 and J is TRBJ1-5; perhaps TRBD1 as D (6 bases). Germline CDR1 is MDHEN and CDR2 is SYDVKM. The CDR3 has 14 amino acids. V lost 5 bases, J lost 3 bases, and 11 bases lay in between.

The chain is built from TRBV7-2 and TRBJ1-1; no clear D. V lost 2 bases and J lost 11, with 12 bases in between. Looked up from germline, CDR1 is SGHTA and CDR2 is FQGNSA. The CDR3 spans 12 residues. This chain's CDR3 is CASSLSPRVAFF. Written as DNA, the CDR3 is TGTGCCAGCAGCTTATCACCCAGAGTGGCTTTCTTT.

The chain has TRBV3-1 (or the pseudogene TRBV3-2) and TRBJ2-1; no clear D. Germline loops: CDR1 LGHDT, CDR2 YNNKEL (reference sequence). V was clipped by 4 bases and J by 4 bases, with 8 bases between them. This CDR3 has 13 amino acids. The CDR3 is CASSRGRYNEQFF. The CDR3, as DNA: TGTGCCAGCAGCCGAGGACGGTACAATGAGCAGTTCTTC.

The chain has TRBV7-8 and TRBJ2-1; D call uncertain. The CDR3 contains 16 residues. V dropped 3 bases and J dropped 0 bases, with 12 bases sitting between them. The V gene's germline CDR1 is SGHVS and CDR2 FQNEAQ. The CDR3: CASSLALGPSYNEQFF. CDR3 nucleotide sequence: TGTGCCAGCAGCTTGGCCCTCGGCCCCTCCTACAATGAGCAGTTCTTC.

This chain joins TRBV2 and TRBJ2-2, with 7 bases identical to TRBD2. The CDR3 consists of 13 residues. With V trimmed by 9 bases and J by 3 bases, 4 bases remained unmatched. Germline-derived CDR1 and CDR2 are SNHLY and FYNNEI. For the CDR3, the DNA is TGTGCCAGTTATGCGGGAGACACCGGGGAGCTGTTTTTT. It is translated as CASYAGDTGELFF.

This rearrangement joins TRBV28 to TRBJ2-3, with 10 bases that match TRBD2. CDR3 size: 16 residues. V was pared by 6 bases and J by 3 bases, with 9 bases of the junction left unmatched. In germline, CDR1 is MDHEN, CDR2 SYDVKM. CDR3 coding DNA: TGTGCCAGCAGCACCCCTAGCGGGAGTGGAACAGATACGCAGTATTTT. This codes for CASSTPSGSGTDTQYF.